Below, one T cell receptor beta chain is given with its context. The data were taken from a study of T-cell reconstitution after alpha-beta-depleted transplantation in children. Germline V gene data show CDR1 as LGHNA and CDR2 as YNFKEQ. CDR3 size: 17 residues. Unmatched junction bases numbered 10, after V lost 1 base and J lost 5 bases. Library preparation (for TCRbeta) was performed with unique molecular identifiers. TCRdb re-analysed the PCR reads in MiXCR, keeping a single row per CDR3 protein. The sample has 600,000 to 700,000 distinct CDR3 sequences, roughly 17% seen once; the top ten hold 1.1%.

The sequences come from PBMCs from the stem cell graft donor, collected from the stem cell graft. The rearrangement links TRBV4-2 to TRBJ1-4; 7 nucleotides align to TRBD1. The sequence derives from a human donor who donated a stem cell graft to a child with acute myeloid leukemia. The DNA for the CDR3 is TGTGCCAGCAGCCAAGCGATTTTAGAGGGGGCAAATGAAAAACTGTTTTTT. Protein product: CASSQAILEGANEKLFF.